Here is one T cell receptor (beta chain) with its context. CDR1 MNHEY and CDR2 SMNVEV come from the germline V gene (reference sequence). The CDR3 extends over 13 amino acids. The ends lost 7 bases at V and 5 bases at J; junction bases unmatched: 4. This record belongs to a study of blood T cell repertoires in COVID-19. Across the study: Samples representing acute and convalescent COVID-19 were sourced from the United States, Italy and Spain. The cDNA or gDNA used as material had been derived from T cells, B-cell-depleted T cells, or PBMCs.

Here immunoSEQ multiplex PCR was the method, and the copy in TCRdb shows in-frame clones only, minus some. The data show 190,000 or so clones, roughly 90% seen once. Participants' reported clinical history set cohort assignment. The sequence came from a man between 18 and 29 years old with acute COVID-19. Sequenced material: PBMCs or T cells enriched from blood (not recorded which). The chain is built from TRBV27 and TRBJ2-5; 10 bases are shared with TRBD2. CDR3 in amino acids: CASTSLAGETQYF. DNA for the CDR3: TGTGCCAGCACCTCACTAGCGGGGGAGACCCAGTACTTC.